One and the same sample provided the 25 T cell receptor beta chains below, sequenced in a study of radiotherapy plus CTLA-4 blockade in lung cancer (dated by TCRdb to about 2018). The library was made by the immunoSEQ multiplex PCR assay. The source is immuneACCESS, and TCRdb retained only in-frame sequences with V and J called. Part of the clones is not carried over; for the studies checked, unresolved V genes explain less than half of this, and the remainder is unexplained. The sample data list approximately 90,000 clones, and approximately 83% of these were observed just once. 0.65% to 0.9% of the sample goes to the ten largest clones. Sequences were derived from peripheral blood, sampled from a patient treated with radiotherapy plus ipilimumab. The receptor source for this set is a human donor with non-small cell lung cancer who had stable disease on radiotherapy plus ipilimumab.

This rearrangement joins TRBV5-1 to TRBJ2-5; tentative D call: TRBD2 (6 bases). V dropped 4 bases and J dropped 3 bases, with 7 bases sitting between them. Per the germline V gene, CDR1 is SGHRS and CDR2 is YFSETQ. The CDR3 is 12 amino acids. The CDR3 DNA reads as TGCGCCAGCAGCCCGGGGGAAGAGACCCAGTACTTC. Its translation: CASSPGEETQYF.

The chain employs TRBV19 and TRBJ1-5; 7 nucleotides match TRBD1. CDR1 is LNHDA, CDR2 SQIVND, per germline (reference sequence). V trimming: 6 bases; J trimming: 7 bases; junction bases outside the gene matches: 12. The length of the CDR3 is 15 residues. CDR3 loop: CASRTVQGRGQPQHF. Here the CDR3 DNA reads TGTGCCAGTAGAACCGTACAGGGGCGAGGGCAGCCCCAGCATTTT.

J is TRBJ2-2 and V is TRBV5-1; TRBD1 aligns across 8 bases. J gave up 0 bases and V 4 bases, and 8 bases lay outside the gene matches. Germline CDR1 is SGHRS and CDR2 is YFSETQ. The CDR3 loop spans 17 amino acids. For the CDR3, the DNA is TGCGCCAGCAGCCGCGGGACAGGCGTCCCGAACACCGGGGAGCTGTTTTTT. Protein: CASSRGTGVPNTGELFF.

The J gene is TRBJ1-2, the V gene TRBV30; D unresolved. Germline V gene sequence: CDR1 GTSNPN, CDR2 SVGIG (reference sequence). The CDR3 is 13 residues long. Trimming took off 3 bases at V and 0 bases at J, with 8 bases between the two ends. As DNA, the CDR3 is TGTGCCTGGAGGGGGAGAGCTAACTATGGCTACACCTTC. Protein: CAWRGRANYGYTF.

CDR3 in amino acids: CASSTGAGANVLTF. In DNA form, the CDR3 reads TGTGCCAGCAGTACTGGGGCTGGGGCCAACGTCCTGACTTTC. V and J are TRBV6-1 and TRBJ2-6; D remains unclear. V gave up 5 bases and J gave up 2 bases, with 7 bases separating them. The CDR3 consists of 14 residues. The germline V gene encodes CDR1 MNHNS and CDR2 SASEGT.

V usage is TRBV2 and J usage is TRBJ2-5; 7 bases line up with TRBD2. The CDR3 is 13 amino acids. V was pared by 6 bases and J by 5 bases, with 6 bases of the junction left unmatched. CDR1 is SNHLY and CDR2 is FYNNEI in the germline V gene. Here the CDR3 reads CASRGGWMETQYF. The CDR3 DNA sequence: TGTGCCAGCAGGGGAGGGTGGATGGAGACCCAGTACTTC. Based on the CDR3 plus reference TRBV2 and TRBJ2-5, the full variable domain is EPEVTQTPSHQVTQMGQEVILRCVPISNHLYFYWYRQILGQKVEFLVSFYNNEISEKSEIFDDQFSVERPDGSNFTLKIRSTKLEDSAMYFCASRGGWMETQYFGPGTRLLVL.

The V gene is TRBV6-1, the J gene TRBJ2-7; 9 positions match TRBD2. Losses at the gene ends were 1 base for V and 0 bases for J; bases not matched to a gene: 7. CDR1 and CDR2 (germline): MNHNS, SASEGT. The CDR3 sequence is 17 residues long. CDR3 nucleotide sequence: TGTGCCAGCAGTGAAGAGCTAGCGGGGCATCGCTCCTACGAGCAGTACTTC. Translation gives CASSEELAGHRSYEQYF.

The V gene is TRBV7-9, the J gene TRBJ1-1; D is undetermined. The V and J ends lost 5 bases and 1 base respectively, with 17 bases between them. The CDR3 has 16 amino acids. From germline, CDR1 is SEHNR and CDR2 FQNEAQ (reference sequence). In nucleotides, the CDR3 is TGTGCCAGCAGCCTCAACGTAGGCAGAACGAACACTGAAGCTTTCTTT. Its protein product is CASSLNVGRTNTEAFF. Together with reference TRBV7-9 and TRBJ1-1, the CDR3 gives the full variable domain: DTGVSQNPRHKITKRGQNVTFRCDPISEHNRLYWYRQTLGQGPEFLTYFQNEAQLEKSRLLSDRFSAERPKGSFSTLEIQRTEQGDSAMYLCASSLNVGRTNTEAFFGQGTRLTVV.

The rearrangement joins TRBV2 to TRBJ1-2; D is perhaps TRBD1 (6 bases). This CDR3 comprises 12 residues. V was trimmed by 7 bases and J by 8 bases, leaving 14 bases between them. In germline, CDR1 is SNHLY, CDR2 FYNNEI. CDR3 DNA sequence: TGTGCCAGCACTGTGGGGGGCCTCGGCTACACCTTC. This codes for CASTVGGLGYTF.

The chain carries TRBV27 and TRBJ2-7, with D perhaps TRBD2 (5 bases). With 6 bases removed from V and 3 bases from J, the gap between germline ends came to 9 bases. This CDR3 contains 12 residues. CDR1 and CDR2 (germline): MNHEY, SMNVEV (reference sequence). The chain's CDR3 is CASRHGDYEQYF. CDR3 nucleotide sequence: TGTGCCAGCAGGCACGGGGACTACGAGCAGTACTTC.

The CDR3 sequence is CASSLGVVGGARDEQFF. The CDR3 DNA reads TGTGCCAGCAGCTTAGGCGTGGTTGGGGGAGCACGCGATGAGCAGTTCTTC. The chain carries TRBV7-8 and TRBJ2-1; D is possibly TRBD1 or TRBD2 (5 bases each). CDR3 size: 17 residues. Germline V gene lookup returns CDR1 SGHVS and CDR2 FQNEAQ. The germline V and J ends were trimmed by 1 base and 8 bases, with 21 bases remaining between them. The whole variable domain, filled in from reference TRBV7-8 and TRBJ2-1, reads GAGVSQSPRYKVAKRGQDVALRCDPISGHVSLFWYQQALGQGPEFLTYFQNEAQLDKSGLPSDRFFAERPEGSVSTLKIQRTQQEDSAVYLCASSLGVVGGARDEQFFGPGTRLTVL.

Of note for this clone: The same CDR3 can be traced to other DNA sequences in this sample. V and J are TRBV6-6 and TRBJ2-1; 15 positions match TRBD2. Trimming cost V 5 bases and J 1 base; bases outside gene matches: 0. Per the germline V gene, CDR1 is MNHNY and CDR2 is SVGAGI (reference sequence). The CDR3 loop spans 16 amino acids. The CDR3 region has the DNA TGTGCCAGCAGTGGACTAGCGGGAGGGTCCTACAATGAGCAGTTCTTC. Its protein product is CASSGLAGGSYNEQFF.

V usage is TRBV20-1 and J usage is TRBJ2-5, with D unclear. V lost 5 bases, J lost 5 bases, and 9 bases lay in between. The CDR3 has 11 amino acids. Germline V gives CDR1 DFQATT, CDR2 SNEGSKA (reference sequence). The CDR3 spells CSARITETQYF. For the CDR3, the DNA is TGCAGTGCTCGTATTACGGAGACCCAGTACTTC.

The rearrangement joins TRBV28 to TRBJ1-1, with 8 positions matching TRBD1. CDR3 length: 16 amino acids. Germline CDR1 and CDR2: MDHEN and SYDVKM. With 5 bases clipped from V and 4 bases from J, the junction kept 12 bases outside the gene matches. In DNA, the CDR3 is TGTGCCAGCAGTAGCCGTTTCAGGGGGCTGGGCACTGAAGCTTTCTTT. Amino acids: CASSSRFRGLGTEAFF.

This clone was counted a few times. In DNA form, the CDR3 reads TGTGCCAGCAGCTTAGCATGGGTTGCCCTCTACGAGCAGTACTTC. This translates into CASSLAWVALYEQYF. J is TRBJ2-7 and V is TRBV11-2, with no clear D. This CDR3 has 15 residues. V lost 1 base and J 3 bases, leaving 13 bases between the germline ends. Germline CDR1 reads SGHAT; CDR2 reads FQNNGV. Full variable domain (outside the CDR3, taken from reference TRBV11-2 and TRBJ2-7): EAGVAQSPRYKIIEKRQSVAFWCNPISGHATLYWYQQILGQGPKLLIQFQNNGVVDDSQLPKDRFSAERLKGVDSTLKIQPAKLEDSAVYLCASSLAWVALYEQYFGPGTRLTVT.

The chain links TRBV29-1 to TRBJ2-2, with a tentative D call TRBD2 (7 bases). Trimming removed 4 bases from V and 6 bases from J, with 15 bases in between. The CDR3 covers 14 residues. Germline CDR1 reads SQVTM; CDR2 reads ANQGSEA. In DNA, the CDR3 is TGCAGCGTTGGAGGGGGGGGGCATTCCGGGGAGCTGTTTTTT. Translating gives CSVGGGGHSGELFF.

The rearrangement uses TRBV5-1 and TRBJ2-6; tentatively, D is TRBD1 or TRBD2 (6 bases each). The CDR3 is 17 residues long. Trimming took 0 bases from V and 4 from J, leaving 14 bases between them. CDR1 and CDR2 from the germline V gene are SGHRS and YFSETQ. The chain's CDR3 is CASSLVPGAEGANVLTF. CDR3 nucleotide sequence: TGCGCCAGCAGCTTGGTTCCGGGGGCGGAGGGGGCCAACGTCCTGACTTTC.

V usage is TRBV5-1 and J usage is TRBJ2-6; 7 positions agree with TRBD1. The CDR3 consists of 15 residues. CDR1 is SGHRS and CDR2 is YFSETQ in the germline V gene. V gave up 1 base and J gave up 4 bases; unmatched junction bases: 2. This CDR3 reads CASSLTGAGANVLTF. DNA for the CDR3: TGCGCCAGCAGCTTGACAGGGGCCGGGGCCAACGTCCTGACTTTC.

The chain is built from TRBV6-5 and TRBJ1-1; maybe TRBD1 (5 bases). Germline loops: CDR1 MNHEY, CDR2 SVGAGI. This CDR3 comprises 14 residues. V lost 8 bases and J lost 2, with 15 bases in between. This chain's CDR3 is CASQENQGNTEAFF. In DNA, the CDR3 is TGTGCCAGCCAGGAAAATCAGGGAAACACTGAAGCTTTCTTT.

The chain carries TRBV7-2 and TRBJ1-2, with TRBD1 matching over 7 bases. This CDR3 has 12 residues. V dropped 5 bases and J dropped 6; count of bases not matched to a gene: 3. Per the germline V gene, CDR1 is SGHTA and CDR2 is FQGNSA. CDR3: CASSPRGDGYTF. DNA of the CDR3: TGTGCCAGCAGCCCCAGGGGGGATGGCTACACCTTC.

This chain uses TRBV5-6 with TRBJ1-2; D is uncertain. The CDR3 loop spans 14 amino acids. Trimming stripped 4 bases from V and 2 bases from J, with 12 bases between. Germline V gene data show CDR1 as SGHDT and CDR2 as YYEEEE. Here the CDR3 reads CASSPFRGNYGYTF. CDR3 sequence (DNA): TGTGCCAGCAGCCCCTTTCGAGGGAACTATGGCTACACCTTC.

This chain uses TRBV5-8 with TRBJ2-7, with TRBD1 identical over 8 bases. V lost 5 bases, J lost 3 bases, and 4 bases stayed unmatched. There are 13 residues in the CDR3. Germline-derived CDR1 and CDR2 are SGHTS and YDEGEE. DNA of the CDR3: TGTGCCAGCAGGGGACAGGCATTCTACGAGCAGTACTTC. Protein product: CASRGQAFYEQYF.

The CDR3 DNA sequence: TGCGCCAGCAGCCTGGGGGACATCTCGAACACCGGGGAGCTGTTTTTT. Its protein is CASSLGDISNTGELFF. V usage is TRBV5-1 and J usage is TRBJ2-2, with a possible D match to TRBD1 (6 bases). Germline CDR1 is SGHRS and CDR2 is YFSETQ. This CDR3 comprises 16 residues. Trimming pared 4 bases from V and 0 bases from J, leaving 13 bases between.

The chain links TRBV25-1 to TRBJ2-3; 10 nucleotides line up with TRBD1. The CDR3 sequence is 15 residues long. The ends lost 4 bases at V and 3 bases at J; junction bases unmatched: 4. Germline V gene lookup returns CDR1 MGHDK and CDR2 SYGVNS. The CDR3 sequence is CASSAGQGRTDTQYF. The CDR3 DNA reads TGTGCCAGCAGTGCGGGACAGGGGAGGACAGATACGCAGTATTTT.

V usage is TRBV6-1 and J usage is TRBJ2-3; TRBD1 or TRBD2 may be the D gene (5 bases each). The CDR3 consists of 14 residues. Trimming cost V 2 bases and J 2 bases, with 8 bases left between them. CDR1 is MNHNS and CDR2 is SASEGT in the germline V gene. This chain's CDR3 is CASSEPGTTDTQYF. In DNA form, the CDR3 reads TGTGCCAGCAGTGAACCTGGGACCACAGATACGCAGTATTTT.